This record looks at one T cell receptor (beta chain) sequence and its context. Original processing notes: Researchers report that nucleated cell counts were estimated from reference gene primer amplification. Generated by immunoSEQ multiplex PCR, the TCRdb table keeps only in-frame clones and is missing some. The V and J calls and clone size come from that table; D and trimming were worked out from the DNA. This sample has some 41,000 clones; around 83% occur once, and the top ten carry around two fifths. The germline V and J ends were trimmed by 2 bases and 8 bases, with 15 bases remaining between them. Germline V gene sequence: CDR1 MDHEN, CDR2 SYDVKM. This CDR3 has 14 amino acids. These data are taken from a study of blood T cell repertoires in COVID-19. Looking at the study overall: Acute-phase and convalescent COVID-19 samples originated in the United States, Italy and Spain. Sample material is recorded as cDNA or gDNA derived from T cells, B-cell-depleted T cells, or PBMCs.

This TCR was sampled from an elderly woman with active or convalescent COVID-19. The sequencing sample was made of peripheral blood. The rearrangement joins TRBV28 to TRBJ1-2; D is possibly TRBD1 (5 bases). The CDR3 bases are TGTGCCAGCAGTTTACCCGGCGCAGGGAGGGGCTACACCTTC. It translates to CASSLPGAGRGYTF.